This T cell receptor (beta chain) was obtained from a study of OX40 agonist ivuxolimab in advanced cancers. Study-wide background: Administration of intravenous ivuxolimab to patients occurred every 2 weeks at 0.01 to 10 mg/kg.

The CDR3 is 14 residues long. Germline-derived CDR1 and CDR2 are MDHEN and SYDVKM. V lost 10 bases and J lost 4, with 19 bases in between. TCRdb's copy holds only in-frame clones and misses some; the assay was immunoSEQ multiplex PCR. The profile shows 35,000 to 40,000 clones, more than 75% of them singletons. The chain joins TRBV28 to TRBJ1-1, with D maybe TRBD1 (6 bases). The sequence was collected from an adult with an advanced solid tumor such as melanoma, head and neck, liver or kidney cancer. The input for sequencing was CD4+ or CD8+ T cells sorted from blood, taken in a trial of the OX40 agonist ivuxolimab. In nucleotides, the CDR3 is TGTGCCACTTGGAGAGGGGGTTGGTTCACTGAAGCTTTCTTT. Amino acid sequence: CATWRGGWFTEAFF.